This T cell receptor beta chain was captured in a study of shared clonotypes between healthy human individuals. The V gene's germline CDR1 is SGHDT and CDR2 YYEEEE. The CDR3 is 16 residues long. V lost 3 bases and J 4 bases, leaving 17 bases between the germline ends. Replicate sorted-subset PCRs were loaded with approximately 200 ng DNA, 29,000 or so T cell genomes. Produced via immunoSEQ multiplex PCR; TCRdb's table is partial and in-frame only. Of under 2.5 million clones in the sample, around 93% were seen once. This receptor was obtained from a man aged 18-30 years in good health. Some clones in this sample may be carry-over from other donors' samples. The chain links TRBV5-6 to TRBJ1-5; no clear D gene. Sample: naive CD4+ T cells from PBMCs. Documented subset: CD45RA+ positively selected. The CDR3 DNA is TGTGCCAGCAGCTCGTTTCCGTCTGGGCAGAATCAGCCCCAGCATTTT. This sequence encodes CASSSFPSGQNQPQHF.